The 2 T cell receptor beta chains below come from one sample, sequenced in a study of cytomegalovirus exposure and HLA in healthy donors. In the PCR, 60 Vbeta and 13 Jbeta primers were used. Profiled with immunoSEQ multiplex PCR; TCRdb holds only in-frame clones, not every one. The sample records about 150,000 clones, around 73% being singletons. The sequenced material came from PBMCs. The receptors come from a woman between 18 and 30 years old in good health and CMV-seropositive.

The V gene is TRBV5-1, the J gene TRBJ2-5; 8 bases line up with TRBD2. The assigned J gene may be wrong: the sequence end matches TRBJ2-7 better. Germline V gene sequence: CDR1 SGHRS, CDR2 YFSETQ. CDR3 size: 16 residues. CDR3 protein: CASSSNIAGSTYEQYF. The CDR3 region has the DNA TGCGCCAGCAGCTCCAATATAGCGGGGAGTACTTACGAGCAGTACTTC.

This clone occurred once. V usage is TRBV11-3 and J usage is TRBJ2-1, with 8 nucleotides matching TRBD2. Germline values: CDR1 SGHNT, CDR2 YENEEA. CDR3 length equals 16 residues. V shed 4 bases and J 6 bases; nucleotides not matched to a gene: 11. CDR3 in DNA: TGTGCCAGCAGCTCCCGGGGGGCGGGGGGCGGCAATGAGCAGTTCTTC. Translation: CASSSRGAGGGNEQFF.